A single sample gave rise to the 28 T cell receptor beta chains below, sequenced in a study of tumor and adjacent non-tumor tissue in lung cancer. A modified ARM-PCR protocol with three rounds of nested PCR amplified TCRbeta. TCRdb ran MiXCR on the multiplex PCR reads and lists one entry per CDR3 protein. The sample lists just over 200,000 distinct CDR3 sequences; about 71% were seen once. This sample's RNA came from whole unsorted tissue. The sequencing sample was made of lung tumor tissue. These receptors all stem from a man aged 60-69 years with non-small cell lung cancer.

Worth noting for this clonotype: Being one base from a much bigger clone, this may be a read error. This chain connects TRBV12-3 or TRBV12-4 to TRBJ2-5; 10 nucleotides agree with TRBD1. The V gene end was trimmed by 7 bases and the J gene end by 4 bases; junction bases not matched to a gene: 9. This CDR3 is built from 15 residues. As DNA, the CDR3 is TGTGCCAGCATCGTGGGACAGGGGAATAGAGAGACCCAGTACTTC. This gives the protein CASIVGQGNRETQYF.

Points on this clonotype: Germline is not matched at one junction end, which may reflect a read error. The chain links TRBV20-1 to TRBJ1-1; D possibly corresponds to TRBD1 (5 bases). The CDR3 is 17 amino acids. CDR1 is DFQATT, CDR2 SNEGSKA, per germline (reference sequence). The CDR3 DNA follows: TGCAGTGCTAGGGGGATCCTCGGCAGCGGGGGGAACACTGAAGTTTTCTTT. Protein product: CSARGILGSGGNTEVFF.

V gene TRBV11-3 combines with J gene TRBJ2-7, with TRBD1 matching 9 bases. This CDR3 is built from 14 residues. Germline V gives CDR1 SGHNT, CDR2 YENEEA. With 5 bases clipped from V and 6 bases from J, the junction kept 8 bases outside the gene matches. CDR3 in DNA: TGTGCCAGCAGCCTGCGGGACAGGGACTGCGAGCAGTACTTC. It encodes CASSLRDRDCEQYF.

CDR3 amino acids: CSARRRASGDSAQYF. The CDR3 bases are TGCAGTGCTAGAAGGAGGGCTAGCGGGGATAGTGCGCAGTATTTT. The V call is TRBV20-1, the J call TRBJ2-3, with 9 nucleotides matching TRBD2. The germline gives CDR1 DFQATT, CDR2 SNEGSKA (reference sequence). V lost 2 bases, J lost 10 bases, and 13 bases stayed unmatched. This CDR3 comprises 15 residues.

As for this clonotype: One base away lies a much larger clone, so this may be a sequencing read error. V usage is TRBV6-1 and J usage is TRBJ2-5, with D possibly TRBD2 on 6 matching bases. The germline gives CDR1 MNHNS, CDR2 SASEGT. The CDR3 totals 13 residues. CDR3 DNA sequence: TGTGTCAGCAGCGCAGGTTTCGGGGGGACCCAGTACTTC. Amino acids: CVSSAGFGGTQYF.

As to this clonotype: A clone one base away is much larger, so this may be a read error. The chain joins TRBV12-3 or TRBV12-4 to TRBJ1-5; 7 bases map to TRBD1. V trimming: 2 bases; J trimming: 6 bases; junction bases outside the gene matches: 10. The CDR3 totals 16 residues. The CDR3 reads CASSLTTGDEAQPQHF. The CDR3 DNA sequence: TGTGCCAGCAGTTTAACCACAGGGGACGAGGCTCAGCCCCAGCATTTT.

As concerns this clonotype: Given the absence of the conserved phenylalanine or tryptophan at the CDR3 end, a read error is likely. V gene TRBV11-2 combines with J gene TRBJ1-1; unclear D gene. The CDR3 extends over 13 amino acids. CDR1 and CDR2 (germline): SGHAT, FQNNGV. CDR3 sequence (DNA): TGTGCTAGCAGCTTAAGCGAGAACACTGAAGCTTTCTAT. The encoded protein is CASSLSENTEAFY.

Concerning this clonotype itself: A read error may produce the germline difference seen at one junction end. The chain carries TRBV20-1 and TRBJ1-1, with a weak D call TRBD1 (6 bases). Germline V CDR1 and CDR2: DFQATT, SNEGSKA (reference sequence). The CDR3 covers 13 residues. The CDR3 loop reads CCALGQVNTEAFF. CDR3 bases: TGCTGTGCCCTGGGACAAGTGAACACTGAAGCCTTCTTT.

V is TRBV5-1 and J is TRBJ1-2; 9 bases agree with TRBD1. The CDR3 sequence is 14 residues long. CDR1 is SGHRS and CDR2 is YFSETQ in the germline V gene. With V trimmed by 2 bases and J by 6 bases, 5 bases remained unmatched. CDR3 coding DNA: TGCGCCAGCAGCTTTGGGACAGGGATGAATGGCTACACCTTC. This codes for CASSFGTGMNGYTF.

The chain links TRBV11-3 to TRBJ1-2; D unresolved. The CDR3 consists of 13 residues. V lost 6 bases and J lost 5, with 13 bases in between. CDR1 SGHNT and CDR2 YENEEA come from the germline V gene. The CDR3 loop reads CASRPSEEYGYTF. In DNA, the CDR3 is TGTGCCAGCAGACCTTCAGAGGAGTATGGCTACACCTTC.

V gene TRBV29-1 combines with J gene TRBJ2-1, with 10 bases fitting TRBD2. V lost 7 bases, J lost 3 bases, and 18 bases stayed unmatched. The V gene's germline CDR1 is SQVTM and CDR2 ANQGSEA. The CDR3 length is 18 residues. This CDR3 is CSDEGGLARISFYNEQFF. The CDR3 DNA is TGCAGCGATGAGGGGGGACTAGCGCGCATCAGCTTCTACAATGAGCAGTTCTTC.

Comment on this clonotype: The junction departs from the called germline gene at one end, perhaps through a read error. This sequence joins TRBV12-3 or TRBV12-4 and TRBJ2-4, with a tentative D call TRBD2 (6 bases). The CDR3 is 16 amino acids. This chain's CDR3 is CASSRDIQLAKKIQYF. As DNA, the CDR3 is TGTGCCAGCAGTCGAGACATACAACTAGCCAAAAAGATTCAGTACTTC.

The chain is built from TRBV29-1 and TRBJ2-3; TRBD1 matches 7 bases. The CDR3 loop spans 14 amino acids. Germline CDR1 is SQVTM and CDR2 is ANQGSEA. CDR3 amino acids: CGALTGVRTYTQYF. The CDR3 DNA follows: TGCGGCGCCTTAACAGGGGTCCGGACATATACGCAGTATTTT.

In regard to this clonotype: A read error may explain this, as a much larger clone is one base away. The chain joins TRBV6-6 to TRBJ2-5, with 8 nucleotides matching TRBD2. CDR3 size: 16 residues. Germline values: CDR1 MNHNY, CDR2 SVGAGI (reference sequence). V trimming: 1 base; J trimming: 0 bases; junction bases outside the gene matches: 4. The CDR3 region is CASSYLSSGYQETQYF. CDR3 nucleotides: TGTGCCAGCAGTTACTTGTCTAGCGGGTACCAAGAGACCCAGTACTTC.

This clonotype was detected only a few times. The rearrangement joins TRBV5-4 to TRBJ2-5, with 10 bases that match TRBD2. V was pared by 5 bases and J by 5 bases, with 6 bases of the junction left unmatched. Germline CDR1 and CDR2: SGHNT and YYREEE (reference sequence). The CDR3 is made up of 14 amino acids. CDR3 protein: CASREREGVETQYF. In DNA form, the CDR3 reads TGTGCCAGCAGGGAGCGGGAGGGAGTGGAGACCCAGTACTTC.

The chain uses TRBV29-1 and TRBJ1-2; D is unclear. The CDR3 runs to 12 residues. The germline gives CDR1 SQVTM, CDR2 ANQGSEA. Trimming took 2 bases from V and 3 from J, leaving 7 bases between them. The CDR3 region has the DNA TGCAGCGTTGAAACTAACCACTATGGCTACACCTTC. Its protein is CSVETNHYGYTF.

As concerns this clonotype: A read error is likely, as this CDR3 ends without the conserved phenylalanine or tryptophan. This sequence joins TRBV4-3 and TRBJ2-4, with 10 positions matching TRBD2. The germline V gene has CDR1 LGHNA and CDR2 YSLEER. The CDR3 is made up of 18 amino acids. This CDR3 is CVSSQDGLADSAKNIQYS. The CDR3 nucleotides are TGCGTCAGCAGCCAAGATGGACTAGCGGATTCAGCCAAAAACATTCAGTACTCC.

Turning to this clonotype: A much larger clone lies a single base off, so this may be a read error. The rearrangement links TRBV20-1 to TRBJ2-5, with no clear D. In germline, CDR1 is DFQATT, CDR2 SNEGSKA (reference sequence). The CDR3 has 13 residues. The CDR3 bases are TGCAGTGCCAGAGTCCCTCCCCATGAGACCCAGTACTTC. This encodes CSARVPPHETQYF.

This clonotype was seen a few times. The chain links TRBV20-1 to TRBJ2-7, with no clear D. Trimming left V 6 bases short and J 1 base short, with 10 bases between. Germline values: CDR1 DFQATT, CDR2 SNEGSKA (reference sequence). The CDR3 is 12 amino acids. CDR3 amino acids: CSALRASYEQYF. The DNA of the CDR3 is TGCAGTGCCCTCCGGGCGTCCTACGAGCAGTACTTC.

For this clonotype: Sequence at one end of the junction differs from germline and may be a read error. The rearrangement links TRBV11-3 to TRBJ2-3; unclear D gene. The germline V gene has CDR1 SGHNT and CDR2 YENEEA. The CDR3 has 13 residues. This chain's CDR3 is CAISIGYTDTQYF. In DNA form, the CDR3 reads TGTGCCATCAGCATAGGTTACACAGATACACAGTATTTT.

The V gene is TRBV20-1, the J gene TRBJ2-4; possibly TRBD1 for D (5 bases). The CDR3 has 11 amino acids. Trimming removed 7 bases from V and 6 bases from J, with 10 bases in between. Germline V gene data show CDR1 as DFQATT and CDR2 as SNEGSKA (reference sequence). The CDR3 loop reads CSDLDTNIQYF. CDR3 in DNA: TGCAGTGATTTGGACACAAACATTCAGTACTTC.

This clonotype is a singleton in its sample. One junction end disagrees with the germline gene, perhaps due to a read error. The rearrangement uses TRBV29-1 and TRBJ1-1, with 7 bases that match TRBD1. The CDR3 length is 13 residues. CDR1 and CDR2 (germline): SQVTM, ANQGSEA. The CDR3 sequence: CSVVGQIITETFF. CDR3 DNA: TGCAGCGTTGTGGGACAGATAATCACTGAAACTTTCTTT.

As concerns this clonotype: Sequence at one end of the junction differs from germline and may be a read error. V gene TRBV4-2 combines with J gene TRBJ1-4; no reliable D call. CDR1 and CDR2 (germline): LGHNA, YNFKEQ. This CDR3 is built from 17 residues. The CDR3 spells CANSQDHGRTSNEKLFF. For the CDR3, the DNA is TGTGCCAACAGCCAAGATCACGGTCGAACCTCTAATGAAAAACTGTTTTTT.

This clonotype came up once. One base away lies a much larger clone, so this may be a sequencing read error. The chain's CDR3 is CASRMQSTGGYTF. In nucleotides, the CDR3 is TGTGCCAGCAGAATGCAGAGTACGGGGGGCTACACCTTC. The J gene is TRBJ1-2, the V gene TRBV12-3 or TRBV12-4; D is unresolved. Deletions cut 6 bases from V and 8 bases from J, with 16 bases between. CDR3 length: 13 amino acids.

Comments on this clonotype: A junction boundary mismatches the germline segment, possibly from a read error. This chain uses TRBV30 with TRBJ1-1, with TRBD1 matching 12 bases. The V gene's germline CDR1 is GTSNPN and CDR2 SVGIG (reference sequence). The CDR3 covers 13 residues. CDR3 residues: CTWDRGPGAGAFF. The DNA of the CDR3 is TGTACCTGGGACAGGGGGCCCGGTGCAGGAGCTTTCTTT.

In regard to this clonotype: Because the CDR3 is missing its conserved closing phenylalanine or tryptophan, this is likely a read error. This chain uses TRBV6-5 with TRBJ2-3; D possibly corresponds to TRBD1 (6 bases). The J call may be faulty, since TRBJ1-5 better matches the DNA end. CDR1 MNHEY and CDR2 SVGAGI come from the germline V gene. The CDR3 has 15 amino acids. The CDR3 DNA is TGTGCCAGCAGCCTTCTAGCGGGGGGGCCAGACACGCAGCATTGT. Amino acid sequence: CASSLLAGGPDTQHC.

This clonotype was recorded at least ten times. The chain carries TRBV12-3 or TRBV12-4 and TRBJ2-3; possible D gene TRBD2, 6 bases. The V and J ends lost 8 bases and 8 bases respectively, with 14 bases between them. The CDR3 has 12 amino acids. CDR3 amino acids: CASGGNRGTQYF. As DNA, the CDR3 is TGTGCCAGCGGGGGGAACCGGGGTACGCAGTATTTT.

Of note for this clonotype: This may arise from a read error, as a much more abundant clone is one base away. This CDR3 fails to terminate in the conserved phenylalanine or tryptophan, so it likely reflects a read error. The chain is built from TRBV29-1 and TRBJ2-3, with TRBD2 identical over 12 bases. The V and J ends lost 7 bases and 5 bases, in that order; junction bases with no gene match: 7. Germline CDR1 and CDR2: SQVTM and ANQGSEA. The CDR3 totals 14 residues. CDR3 loop: CSATSGSGVDTQYS. Here the CDR3 DNA reads TGCAGCGCGACTAGCGGGAGTGGAGTAGATACGCAGTATTCT.